These 16 T cell receptor beta chains originate from one sample sequenced in a study of T cells after yellow fever vaccination. From the 5' RACE reads, TCRdb called clonotypes with MiXCR, one entry per CDR3 protein. The data show around 250,000 distinct CDR3 sequences, about 5.2% seen once. The input for sequencing was CD4+ T cells sorted from PBMCs, taken on the day of the yellow fever booster vaccination. These receptors all stem from a young man who received the YFV17D yellow fever vaccine.

This chain connects TRBV12-3 or TRBV12-4 to TRBJ2-3, with 10 bases fitting TRBD2. CDR3 length: 15 residues. Trimming at V came to 5 bases and at J to 1 base, leaving 3 bases not matched to a gene. The CDR3 bases are TGTGCCAGCAGTCAACTAGCGGGGCGCACAGATACGCAGTATTTT. Translation gives CASSQLAGRTDTQYF.

This rearrangement joins TRBV28 to TRBJ2-3, with a weak D call TRBD1 (6 bases). The V and J ends lost 5 bases and 7 bases respectively, with 13 bases between them. The CDR3 runs 13 residues. Germline assignment: CDR1 MDHEN and CDR2 SYDVKM. DNA for the CDR3: TGTGCCAGCAGTCGCGACACAGGGTATACGCAGTATTTT. Encoded protein: CASSRDTGYTQYF.

This clonotype has just a few counts. The rearrangement links TRBV7-9 to TRBJ1-2; TRBD1 aligns across 8 bases. V was pared by 7 bases and J by 7 bases, with 11 bases of the junction left unmatched. The CDR3 loop spans 14 amino acids. Germline V gives CDR1 SEHNR, CDR2 FQNEAQ (reference sequence). CDR3 sequence (DNA): TGTGCCAGCAACCTAGGACAGGGACTTAGTGGCTACACCTTC. As protein: CASNLGQGLSGYTF.

This clonotype appeared a few times. The gene calls are TRBV20-1 and TRBJ2-5; either TRBD1 or TRBD2 may supply D (5 bases each). The V end was cut by 1 base, the J end by 2 bases, with 11 bases between. CDR1 and CDR2 (germline): DFQATT, SNEGSKA (reference sequence). The CDR3 totals 14 residues. CDR3 residues: CSARAGLGQETQYF. CDR3 coding DNA: TGCAGTGCTAGAGCGGGGCTGGGGCAAGAGACCCAGTACTTC.

This clonotype has at least ten counts. The gene calls are TRBV27 and TRBJ2-5; D perhaps matches TRBD2 (7 bases). This CDR3 has 13 residues. Germline V gives CDR1 MNHEY, CDR2 SMNVEV (reference sequence). The V and J ends lost 2 bases and 4 bases respectively, with 8 bases between them. CDR3 nucleotides: TGTGCCAGCAGTTTAGCGGGGGCAGAGACCCAGTACTTC. Translating gives CASSLAGAETQYF.

The chain uses TRBV20-1 and TRBJ2-7; D call uncertain. In germline, CDR1 is DFQATT, CDR2 SNEGSKA (reference sequence). The V gene lost 0 bases and the J gene lost 3 bases, with 15 bases spanning the gap. The CDR3 length is 15 residues. CDR3: CSAREGLRAGYEQYV. The CDR3 DNA sequence: TGCAGTGCTAGAGAGGGTCTACGGGCAGGCTACGAGCAGTACGTC.

This clonotype was seen many times. The V call is TRBV24-1, the J call TRBJ1-5, with a tentative D call TRBD1 (5 bases). The germline gives CDR1 KGHDR, CDR2 SFDVKD. This CDR3 region has 14 residues. Trimming left V 5 bases short and J 0 bases short, with 7 bases between. The CDR3 region is CATSGGLSNQPQHF. CDR3 sequence (DNA): TGTGCCACCAGTGGGGGACTTAGCAATCAGCCCCAGCATTTT.

In its sample, this clonotype was seen a few times. This chain joins TRBV4-1 and TRBJ2-1, with D perhaps matching TRBD1 or TRBD2 (5 bases each). CDR3 length: 12 amino acids. V lost 1 base, J lost 14 bases, and 12 bases lay in between. Germline V gene data show CDR1 as MGHRA and CDR2 as YSYEKL. CDR3 coding DNA: TGCGCCAGCAGCCAAGTTACCGGGACGAAGTTCTTC. The encoded protein is CASSQVTGTKFF.

This clonotype was observed a few times. The genes are TRBV12-3 or TRBV12-4 and TRBJ1-1; D gene unclear. The CDR3 spans 13 residues. V was pared by 1 base and J by 8 bases, with 11 bases between. The CDR3 region is CASSLGQPVEAFF. CDR3 in DNA: TGTGCCAGCAGTTTAGGCCAGCCGGTCGAAGCTTTCTTT.

The rearrangement joins TRBV7-9 to TRBJ2-2; TRBD1 might be the D (6 bases). The CDR3 loop spans 15 amino acids. The germline gives CDR1 SEHNR, CDR2 FQNEAQ (reference sequence). The V end lost 4 bases, the J end lost 1 base, and 10 bases lay between the germline ends. As DNA, the CDR3 is TGTGCCAGCAGCTCTGGACAGCAGAACACCGGGGAGCTGTTTTTT. The encoded protein is CASSSGQQNTGELFF.

This clonotype was picked up many times. V gene TRBV18 combines with J gene TRBJ1-2, with D possibly matching TRBD1 (6 bases). This CDR3 spans 13 amino acids. CDR1 KGHSH and CDR2 LQKENI come from the germline V gene. Trimming took off 0 bases at V and 6 bases at J, with 8 bases between the two ends. As DNA, the CDR3 is TGTGCCAGCTCACCACCGGCAGGGGATGGCTACACCTTC. Protein sequence: CASSPPAGDGYTF.

This chain joins TRBV6-5 and TRBJ2-7; 10 bases line up with TRBD1. Trimming took 6 bases from V and 4 from J; bases not matched to a gene: 12. CDR3 length equals 16 residues. The germline CDR1 and CDR2 sequences are MNHEY and SVGAGI. CDR3 loop: CASSNRAGQGGYEQYF. CDR3 nucleotide sequence: TGTGCCAGCAGCAACCGTGCCGGACAGGGGGGTTACGAGCAGTACTTC.

V and J are TRBV19 and TRBJ1-6; D ambiguous. V was cut by 6 bases and J by 3 bases, with 9 bases left in between. Germline assignment: CDR1 LNHDA and CDR2 SQIVND (reference sequence). CDR3 length: 14 amino acids. The CDR3 coding sequence is TGTGCCAGTAGGACGGCGGTCTATAATTCACCCCTCCACTTT. Translated: CASRTAVYNSPLHF.

There are a few counts of this clonotype. V is TRBV20-1 and J is TRBJ1-3; D not certain. The CDR3 has 14 residues. V was clipped by 5 bases and J by 2 bases, with 13 bases between them. CDR1 DFQATT and CDR2 SNEGSKA come from the germline V gene (reference sequence). This CDR3 reads CSAWNSRAGNTIYF. In DNA form, the CDR3 reads TGCAGTGCTTGGAACTCCCGGGCTGGAAACACCATATATTTT.

The chain recombines TRBV24-1 with TRBJ2-1; no clear D. The CDR3 is 15 residues long. Between the trimmed V and J ends, which lost 3 bases and 5 bases, there was a span of 13 bases. The germline V gene encodes CDR1 KGHDR and CDR2 SFDVKD. The CDR3 spells CATSDQRAPHNEQFF. Written as DNA, the CDR3 is TGTGCCACCAGTGATCAACGCGCCCCTCACAATGAGCAGTTCTTC.

This clonotype was counted only a few times. The chain combines TRBV7-2 with TRBJ2-1; D gene uncertain. Germline CDR1 is SGHTA and CDR2 is FQGNSA. The CDR3 contains 16 residues. The V and J ends lost 1 base and 0 bases respectively, with 10 bases between them. The CDR3, as DNA: TGTGCCAGCAGCTTAGTTAGCCAGAGCTCCTACAATGAGCAGTTCTTC. Its protein product is CASSLVSQSSYNEQFF.